This T cell receptor beta chain emerged from a study of early stage breast cancer tumors. Looking at the study overall: Each sample averaged approximately 9.7-fold read coverage.

Blood replicates held 0.5 ug DNA, tumor or normal breast roughly 1.5 ug, two each. Measured with immunoSEQ multiplex PCR; TCRdb has only the in-frame clones, and not every one. The table lists tens of thousands of clones, 70% to 75% of them singletons. Sequencing was performed on breast tumor tissue. The receptor was isolated from a person in their thirties with breast cancer.

Here the CDR3 DNA reads TGTGCCAGCAGCTTGTCCATGAACACTGAAGCTTTCTTT. Amino acid sequence: CASSLSMNTEAFF. This chain connects TRBV9 to TRBJ1-1; D remains ambiguous. This CDR3 contains 13 residues. The ends were cut back, 4 bases at V and 0 bases at J, with 7 bases in the middle. Germline V gene sequence: CDR1 SGDLS, CDR2 YYNGEE. The full variable domain, with the rest looked up from reference TRBV9 and TRBJ1-1, is DSGVTQTPKHLITATGQRVTLRCSPRSGDLSVYWYQQSLDQGLQFLIQYYNGEERAKGNILERFSAQQFPDLHSELNLSSLELGDSALYFCASSLSMNTEAFFGQGTRLTVV.